This T cell receptor beta chain was identified during a study of radiation and T cells in renal cell carcinoma. The assay was immunoSEQ multiplex PCR, and TCRdb's table has in-frame clones only and misses some. The repertoire holds about 140,000 clones, with around 78% as singletons. The time point was: baseline pretreatment blood. Treatment specified: 15 Gy SBRT to primary tumor, nephrectomy 4 weeks later. Trimming left V 3 bases short and J 5 bases short, with 12 bases between. The germline V gene has CDR1 ENHRY and CDR2 SYGVKD. The CDR3 is 14 residues long. The chain carries TRBV10-3 and TRBJ2-3, with a tentative D call TRBD2 (7 bases). This clonotype was obtained from a woman between 50 and 59 years old with renal cell carcinoma. The specimen comprised blood, sampled from a patient whose treatment included radiotherapy and nephrectomy. The CDR3, as DNA: TGTGCCATCAGTGAAGGGGGGGCAGTAGATACGCAGTATTTT. Protein: CAISEGGAVDTQYF.